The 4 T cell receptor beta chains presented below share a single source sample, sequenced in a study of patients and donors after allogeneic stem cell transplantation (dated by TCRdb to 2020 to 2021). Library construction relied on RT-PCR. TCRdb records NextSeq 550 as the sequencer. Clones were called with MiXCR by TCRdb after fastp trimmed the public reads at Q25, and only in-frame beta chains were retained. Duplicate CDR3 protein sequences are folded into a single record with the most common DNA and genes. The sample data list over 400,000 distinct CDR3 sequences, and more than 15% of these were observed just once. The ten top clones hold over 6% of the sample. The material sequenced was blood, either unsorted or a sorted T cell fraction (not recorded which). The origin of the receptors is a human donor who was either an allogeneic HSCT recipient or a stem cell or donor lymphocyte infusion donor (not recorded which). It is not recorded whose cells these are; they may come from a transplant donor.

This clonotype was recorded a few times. As DNA, the CDR3 is TGTGCCAGCAGCGTAGACGGGAGGAGTGGCTACACCTTC. Its protein product is CASSVDGRSGYTF. The chain carries TRBV9 and TRBJ1-2; unclear D gene. The CDR3 consists of 13 residues. Germline values: CDR1 SGDLS, CDR2 YYNGEE. V lost 0 bases and J 7 bases, leaving 10 bases between the germline ends. The entire variable domain, with the rest obtained from reference TRBV9 and TRBJ1-2, is as follows: DSGVTQTPKHLITATGQRVTLRCSPRSGDLSVYWYQQSLDQGLQFLIQYYNGEERAKGNILERFSAQQFPDLHSELNLSSLELGDSALYFCASSVDGRSGYTFGSGTRLTVV.

CDR3 region: CSARSTGGDGYTF. The CDR3 DNA reads as TGCAGTGCTAGGTCGACAGGGGGGGATGGCTACACCTTC. The rearrangement links TRBV20-1 to TRBJ1-2, with 9 bases aligning to TRBD1. The germline CDR1 and CDR2 sequences are DFQATT and SNEGSKA (reference sequence). The length of the CDR3 is 13 residues. The V segment lost 3 bases and the J segment 6 bases; nucleotides outside the gene matches: 5.

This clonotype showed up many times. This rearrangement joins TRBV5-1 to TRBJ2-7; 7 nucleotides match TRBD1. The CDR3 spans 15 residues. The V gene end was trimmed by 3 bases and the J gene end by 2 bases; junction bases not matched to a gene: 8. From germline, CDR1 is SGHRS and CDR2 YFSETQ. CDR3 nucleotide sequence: TGCGCCAGCAGCTCGTCCGGGACAGTCGCCTACGAGCAGTACTTC. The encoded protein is CASSSSGTVAYEQYF.

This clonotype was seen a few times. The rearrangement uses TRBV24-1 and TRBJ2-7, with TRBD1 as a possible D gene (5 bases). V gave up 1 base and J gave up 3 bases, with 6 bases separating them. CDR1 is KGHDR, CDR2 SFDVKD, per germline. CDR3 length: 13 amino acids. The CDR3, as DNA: TGTGCCACCAGTGATTTCGACAGCTACGAGCAGTACTTC. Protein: CATSDFDSYEQYF.